Following are 5 T cell receptor beta chains from one sample sequenced in a study of blood T cell repertoires in COVID-19. Profiling relied on immunoSEQ multiplex PCR, and the TCRdb table lists in-frame clones only, not all of them. The data hold fewer than 110,000 clones, with around 92% observed a single time. Sequencing input: peripheral blood. These receptors were obtained from a woman aged 55-69 years with acute or convalescent COVID-19.

The chain employs TRBV5-1 and TRBJ1-1; 10 bases map to TRBD1. Germline V CDR1 and CDR2: SGHRS, YFSETQ. J gave up 8 bases and V 3 bases, and 7 bases lay outside the gene matches. This CDR3 is built from 14 residues. This CDR3 is CASSSGTGVIEAFF. As DNA, the CDR3 is TGCGCCAGCAGCTCCGGGACAGGGGTTATAGAAGCTTTCTTT.

This chain uses TRBV6-5 with TRBJ2-3; TRBD1 aligns across 7 bases. The CDR3 contains 14 residues. The germline gives CDR1 MNHEY, CDR2 SVGAGI. The V gene end was trimmed by 6 bases and the J gene end by 2 bases; junction bases not matched to a gene: 5. Here the CDR3 DNA reads TGTGCCAGCAGGAGACAGGGTTACACAGATACGCAGTATTTT. Translation gives CASRRQGYTDTQYF.

V gene TRBV30 combines with J gene TRBJ1-5, with D tentatively TRBD1 (5 bases). Trimming cost V 1 base and J 1 base, with 5 bases left between them. This CDR3 has 13 residues. Germline V gene sequence: CDR1 GTSNPN, CDR2 SVGIG (reference sequence). CDR3 in DNA: TGTGCCTGGAGTGGACAGAGCAATCAGCCCCAGCATTTT. This gives the protein CAWSGQSNQPQHF.

This chain uses TRBV7-2 with TRBJ1-3; 8 bases fit TRBD1. The CDR3 runs to 16 residues. With V trimmed by 4 bases and J by 2 bases, 7 bases remained unmatched. Germline V gives CDR1 SGHTA, CDR2 FQGNSA. The CDR3 nucleotides are TGTGCCAGCAGCTCGCGGACAGGGACAGCTGGAAACACCATATATTTT. It is translated as CASSSRTGTAGNTIYF.

V usage is TRBV5-4 and J usage is TRBJ2-1; TRBD2 agrees at 8 bases. Germline assignment: CDR1 SGHNT and CDR2 YYREEE (reference sequence). The length of the CDR3 is 16 residues. J was trimmed by 3 bases and V by 0 bases; bases with no gene match: 5. For the CDR3, the DNA is TGTGCCAGCAGCTTGGGGGGAGCGGGAGTCTACAATGAGCAGTTCTTC. It yields the protein CASSLGGAGVYNEQFF.